This TCR beta chain originates from a study of T cells expressing NK-cell markers. Study summary: One of the eight sequenced donors was seronegative, whereas the other seven were HCMV-seropositive.

Germline V gene data show CDR1 as SNHLY and CDR2 as FYNNEI. The CDR3 is made up of 14 amino acids. On this clonotype: Its specificity is unknown.

Using the 5' RACE reads, TCRdb records one entry per CDR3 protein without DNA. In all, the sample yields about 460,000 distinct CDR3 sequences. Study observations and caveats: In a handful of donors, dominant clonotypes made up 28.3-60.1% of CD3+CD56-NKG2C+ cells.

The material sequenced was blood T cells: a sorted CD56 or NKG2C T cell subset, CD4+ or CD8+ T cells, or bulk PBMC T cells (not recorded which). The TCR was taken from a woman aged 45-65 years in good health. The V call is TRBV2, the J call TRBJ1-1. The CDR3 spells CASSEDGPDLKAFF. Full variable domain (rest looked up from reference TRBV2 and TRBJ1-1): EPEVTQTPSHQVTQMGQEVILRCVPISNHLYFYWYRQILGQKVEFLVSFYNNEISEKSEIFDDQFSVERPDGSNFTLKIRSTKLEDSAMYFCASSEDGPDLKAFFGQGTRLTVV.